This TCR beta chain was captured by sequencing in a study of blood T cell repertoires in COVID-19. In the case of this clone: The sample carries other DNA sequences with the same CDR3.

Germline values: CDR1 SGHRS, CDR2 YFSETQ. The CDR3 is 12 amino acids. Trimming stripped 0 bases from V and 4 bases from J, with 4 bases between. Clones were sequenced by immunoSEQ multiplex PCR, and TCRdb holds only the in-frame ones, with some missing. Counted here are approximately 120,000 clones, approximately 80% occurring once; the ten biggest clones make up roughly 10%. The chain links TRBV5-1 to TRBJ1-2; D is uncertain. The receptor was isolated from a man aged 55 to 70 with acute or convalescent COVID-19. Sequencing was done on a sample of peripheral blood. CDR3 protein: CASSLDSYGYTF. CDR3 bases: TGCGCCAGCAGCTTGGACAGCTATGGCTACACCTTC.